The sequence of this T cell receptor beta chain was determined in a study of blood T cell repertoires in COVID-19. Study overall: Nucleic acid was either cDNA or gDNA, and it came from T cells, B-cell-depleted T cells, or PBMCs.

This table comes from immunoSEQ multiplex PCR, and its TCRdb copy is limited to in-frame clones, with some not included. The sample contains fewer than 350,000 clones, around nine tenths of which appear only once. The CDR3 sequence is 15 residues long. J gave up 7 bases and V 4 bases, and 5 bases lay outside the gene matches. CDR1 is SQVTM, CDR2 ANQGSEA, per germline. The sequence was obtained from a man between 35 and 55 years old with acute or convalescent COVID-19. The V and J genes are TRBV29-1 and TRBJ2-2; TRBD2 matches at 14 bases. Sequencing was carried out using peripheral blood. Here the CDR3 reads CSVGLAGGPGGELFF. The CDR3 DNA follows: TGCAGCGTTGGACTAGCGGGGGGGCCCGGCGGGGAGCTGTTTTTT.